This TCR beta chain was captured by sequencing in a study of OX40 agonist ivuxolimab in advanced cancers. Overall study context: The dose of intravenous ivuxolimab that patients received every 2 weeks ranged from 0.01 to 10 mg/kg. Partial responses were achieved by three patients: one hepatocellular carcinoma, two cutaneous melanoma.

With autoimmune disease history or systemic immunosuppression, patients were excluded. Samples of blood were obtained at baseline, on cycle 4 day 1, and on cycle 7 day 1. Trimming cost V 4 bases and J 3 bases, with 12 bases left between them. Germline CDR1 reads SGHTA; CDR2 reads FQGTGA. CDR3 length: 14 residues. Only in-frame clones appear in the TCRdb table, and some are missing; sequencing was by immunoSEQ multiplex PCR. The sample consists of over 50,000 clones, 70% to 90% of them appearing once. The sequences come from CD4+ or CD8+ T cells sorted from blood, collected in a trial of the OX40 agonist ivuxolimab. The clonotype originates from an adult with an advanced solid tumor such as melanoma, head and neck, liver or kidney cancer. The chain recombines TRBV7-3 with TRBJ1-1; D may be TRBD1 (5 bases). The CDR3 here is CASSSTPGDTEAFF. The CDR3 DNA reads TGTGCCAGCAGCTCCACCCCGGGGGACACTGAAGCTTTCTTT.